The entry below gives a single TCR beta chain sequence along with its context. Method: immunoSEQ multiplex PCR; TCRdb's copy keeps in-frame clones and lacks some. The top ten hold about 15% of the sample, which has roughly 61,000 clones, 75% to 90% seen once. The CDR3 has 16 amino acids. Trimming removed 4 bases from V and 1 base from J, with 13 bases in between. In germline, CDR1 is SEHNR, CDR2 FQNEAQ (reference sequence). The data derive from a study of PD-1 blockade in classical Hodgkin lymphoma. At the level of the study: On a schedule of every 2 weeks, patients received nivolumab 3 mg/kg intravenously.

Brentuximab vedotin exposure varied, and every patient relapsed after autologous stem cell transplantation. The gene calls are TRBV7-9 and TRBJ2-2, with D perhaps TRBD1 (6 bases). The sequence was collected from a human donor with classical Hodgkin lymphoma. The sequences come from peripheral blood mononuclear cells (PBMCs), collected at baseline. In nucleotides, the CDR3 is TGTGCCAGCAGCTGGAGACAGGTCGTGAACACCGGGGAGCTGTTTTTT. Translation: CASSWRQVVNTGELFF. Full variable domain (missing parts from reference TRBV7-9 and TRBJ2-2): DTGVSQNPRHKITKRGQNVTFRCDPISEHNRLYWYRQTLGQGPEFLTYFQNEAQLEKSRLLSDRFSAERPKGSFSTLEIQRTEQGDSAMYLCASSWRQVVNTGELFFGEGSRLTVL.